These 8 T cell receptor beta chains came from one sample sequenced in a study of metastatic and nonmetastatic thyroid tumors. The entire patient cohort was treatment-naive prior to thyroid surgery. Using MiXCR, TCRdb re-called clones from the PCR reads. Counted here are roughly 59,000 clones, 15% to 20% occurring once; the ten biggest clones make up about a tenth. The sequencing input was blood. The receptors originated from a male donor with papillary thyroid cancer or a benign thyroid nodule (not recorded which). Some clones in this sample may be carry-over from other donors' samples.

Ten or more counts support this clone. This chain joins TRBV18 and TRBJ2-3; D gene unclear. V lost 8 bases, J lost 4 bases, and 16 bases lay in between. This CDR3 is built from 14 residues. The germline CDR1 and CDR2 sequences are KGHSH and LQKENI. CDR3 in amino acids: CASLTGDGADTQYF. The CDR3 DNA reads as TGTGCCAGCCTCACGGGCGACGGAGCAGATACGCAGTATTTT.

This clone was recorded many times. This sequence joins TRBV7-9 and TRBJ2-2, with 8 bases aligning to TRBD2. The V gene end was trimmed by 5 bases and the J gene end by 4 bases; junction bases not matched to a gene: 0. Germline CDR1 reads SEHNR; CDR2 reads FQNEAQ (reference sequence). This CDR3 has 13 residues. The CDR3 spells CASSAGGTGELFF. In nucleotides, the CDR3 is TGTGCCAGCAGCGCGGGGGGCACCGGGGAGCTGTTTTTT.

This clone has at least ten counts. The chain has TRBV6-2 or TRBV6-3 and TRBJ2-1; D gene unclear. The V end was cut by 6 bases, the J end by 7 bases, with 16 bases between. The CDR3 covers 14 residues. The V gene's germline CDR1 is MNHEY and CDR2 SVGEGT. The CDR3 protein is CASRLRPTVNEQFF. The CDR3 nucleotides are TGTGCCAGCAGACTTCGGCCCACTGTAAATGAGCAGTTCTTC.

This clone was found many times. The DNA of the CDR3 is TGTGCCAGCAGCGTAGCGGAATGGGGCCAGATCACTGAAGCTTTCTTT. This sequence encodes CASSVAEWGQITEAFF. The V gene is TRBV9, the J gene TRBJ1-1; possibly TRBD1 for D (5 bases). Germline-derived CDR1 and CDR2 are SGDLS and YYNGEE. The length of the CDR3 is 16 residues. V was shortened by 0 bases and J by 4 bases, with 16 bases between the two germline ends.

The table lists this clone with many counts. V is TRBV12-3 or TRBV12-4 and J is TRBJ1-2; D possibly corresponds to TRBD1 (6 bases). The CDR3 loop spans 17 amino acids. V was shortened by 3 bases and J by 4 bases, with 21 bases between the two germline ends. CDR3 sequence (DNA): TGTGCCAGCAGTTTTGCCGTGCGGGGGGGCAGGAGCTATGGCTACACCTTC. Residues: CASSFAVRGGRSYGYTF.

Remarks on this clone: A read error may be the cause here, since a much bigger clone is one base away. The sample has other DNA sequences that encode this CDR3 too. The chain combines TRBV29-1 with TRBJ2-1; D perhaps matches TRBD2 (5 bases). The V end was cut by 7 bases, the J end by 0 bases, with 13 bases between. The CDR3 is 14 residues long. The germline gives CDR1 SQVTM, CDR2 ANQGSEA. CDR3 loop: CSGVDGGSYNEQFF. The CDR3, as DNA: TGCAGCGGAGTAGACGGAGGCTCCTACAATGAGCAGTTCTTC.

The sample holds many counts of this clone. The chain recombines TRBV18 with TRBJ1-3; D possibly corresponds to TRBD1 (6 bases). There are 16 residues in the CDR3. Germline-derived CDR1 and CDR2 are KGHSH and LQKENI. Trimming removed 0 bases at V and 3 bases at J, with 12 bases between. The CDR3 loop reads CASSPPAGAVGNTIYF. Written as DNA, the CDR3 is TGTGCCAGCTCACCACCGGCGGGGGCCGTTGGAAACACCATATATTTT. Filled out from reference TRBV18 and TRBJ1-3, the complete variable domain reads NAGVMQNPRHLVRRRGQEARLRCSPMKGHSHVYWYRQLPEEGLKFMVYLQKENIIDESGMPKERFSAEFPKEGPSILRIQQVVRGDSAAYFCASSPPAGAVGNTIYFGEGSWLTVV.

In this sample, this clone turned up many times. V and J are TRBV24-1 and TRBJ2-5; D is perhaps TRBD1 (5 bases). Germline CDR1 KGHDR, CDR2 SFDVKD. The CDR3 spans 14 residues. Trimming removed 3 bases at V and 4 bases at J, with 11 bases between. The CDR3: CATSDPGIGETQYF. CDR3 DNA: TGTGCCACCAGTGATCCAGGGATAGGAGAGACCCAGTACTTC.